This record looks at one T cell receptor (beta chain) sequence and its context. Its antigen is unknown. No base quality information exists; no much larger clone differs at one position. The data are from a study of beta chain features in type 1 diabetes (dated 2018 in TCRdb). Looking at the study overall: Mean age, gender distribution, total cell number and subset yield were not different between patients and healthy donors. Whereas all 30 or so donors provided naive and central memory subsets, regulatory and stem cell-like memory subsets were isolated from just 8 patients and roughly 8 healthy donors. In the study, TCRB repertoires of sorted circulating CD4+ T cell subsets from recently diagnosed type 1 diabetes patients were compared with those of matched healthy donors. A total of approximately 100,000,000 sorted cells were examined across all samples, and the number of cells per subset was strongly correlated with RNA yield. What the work shows at the level of the full study, not this receptor alone: Because small numbers of individuals were included in the HLA sub-analyses, any influence of HLA type on TCRB rearrangement was left unresolved. Naive, central memory and regulatory TCRB repertoires appeared to be more alike among patients than among healthy donors. PCR might favor shorter templates, but patient and control samples were amplified and corrected together, so any skew would affect both groups equally. A moderate but significant shortening of TCRB CDR3 length was observed in type 1 diabetes patients in all four CD4+ subsets. At VDJ recombination sites, type 1 diabetes patients had fewer insertions and more deleted nucleotides, which implies abnormalities in thymic rearrangement. Because cDNA was sequenced instead of genomic DNA, highly expressing activated cells could be over-represented, though the groups showed no difference in activation or CD3 levels.

The germline V gene specifies MGHRA as CDR1 and YSYEKL as CDR2. Relative to germline, V is missing 5 bases and J is missing 8 bases, with 16 bases of the junction outside any gene match. The CDR3 has 18 amino acids, counting the end cysteine and phenylalanine. The CDR3 DNA has 54 bases and is translated from base 1. Each donor gave one peripheral blood draw, roughly 0.12 L on average, collected into heparinised tubes. Using a panel that included CD45RO, CCR7, CD25, CD127, CD95 and CD27, naive, central memory, regulatory and stem cell-like memory CD4+ T cells were sorted on a BD FACSAria II. Every sorted population had a purity above 98%. PBMCs were separated immediately by Lymphoprep density gradient centrifugation and were stained directly, without being cultured. To minimize batch effects, samples were stained and sorted in pairs, one healthy donor with one patient per experiment. All of the isolated RNA was reverse transcribed with the High Capacity cDNA Reverse Transcription Kit, so expressed TCRB transcripts were sequenced. Naive, central memory and regulatory T cell samples underwent deep immunoSEQ sequencing, averaging about 3.3 million total reads per sample. Sorted cells were lysed in RLT buffer and RNA was extracted with DNase-treated RNeasy Micro or Mini kits, depending on cell number. To prevent cross-contamination, every cell subset was processed on its own, while patient and healthy donor samples were processed together. The immunoSEQ multiplex PCR was used to amplify TCRB sequences from cDNA, yielding 87-bp fragments that span the CDR3 region. The amplicons were sequenced using the Illumina HiSeq platform. The paper's data handling went like this. PCR bias was computationally corrected using synthetic template baselines, reads within Hamming distance 2 were collapsed, and singletons that could not be merged were discarded. Reads were aligned against IMGT so that V, D and J genes, CDR3 length and insertions or deletions at six rearrangement sites could be assigned. Within each subset, clonotype counts were normalized to the number of sorted cells before true diversity and Gini coefficients were calculated with the tcR R package. Repertoire sharing was quantified using the overlap coefficient calculated on TCRB nucleotide sequences. Out-of-frame TCRB sequences from naive cells were analyzed to stand in for the pre-selection repertoire. TCRdb retrieved this table from immuneACCESS and kept in-frame rearrangements only. Not all clones are present; in checked studies, unresolved V genes account for under half, and no reason is known for the remainder. The V and J calls and clone size come from that table; D and trimming were worked out from the DNA. For this sample the table gives 550,000 to 850,000 clones, of which roughly 12% were detected only once. The ten largest account for roughly 0.022% of the sample.

The receptor's source is a man younger than 35 with type 1 diabetes. Source material: naive CD4+ T cells from blood. Taken with the paper, the label for cell subset or site translates to: true naive CD4+ T cells. The chain employs TRBV4-1 and TRBJ1-3; 12 bases in between match TRBD1. The CDR3 loop reads CASSYPSGQGARFHTIYF. The DNA sequence is as follows: TGCGCCAGCAGCTACCCCTCGGGACAGGGGGCTCGATTCCACACCATATATTTT.